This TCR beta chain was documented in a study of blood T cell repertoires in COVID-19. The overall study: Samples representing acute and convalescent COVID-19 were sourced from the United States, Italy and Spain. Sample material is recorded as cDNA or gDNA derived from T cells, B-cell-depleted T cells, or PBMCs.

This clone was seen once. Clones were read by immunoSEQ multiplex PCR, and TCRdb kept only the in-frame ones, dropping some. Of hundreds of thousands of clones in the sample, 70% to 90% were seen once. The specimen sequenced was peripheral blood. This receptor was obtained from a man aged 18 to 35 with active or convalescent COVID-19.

CDR3 bases: TGTGCCAGCAGTTACTGGGGGCGTTCCTACGAGCAGTACTTC. The encoded protein is CASSYWGRSYEQYF. The V and J genes are TRBV6-2 or TRBV6-3 and TRBJ2-7; possibly TRBD1 for D (6 bases). The V end lost 1 base, the J end lost 1 base, and 8 bases lay between the germline ends. Germline CDR1 is MNHEY and CDR2 is SVGEGT. The CDR3 sequence is 14 residues long.